The sequence of this TCR beta chain was determined in a study of blood T cell repertoires in COVID-19. Across the whole study: COVID-19 samples, acute and convalescent, were from the United States, Italy and Spain. Sources were T cells, B-cell-depleted T cells, or PBMCs; the material itself was cDNA or gDNA.

Original analysis: Amplified reference gene primers provided the basis for estimating nucleated cell counts. Sequencing used immunoSEQ multiplex PCR; TCRdb keeps in-frame clones, though not all of them. V, J and clone size are taken as reported in that table, and D and trimming were inferred from the DNA itself. The sample has about 180,000 clones; 86% are singletons. The material sequenced was peripheral blood. This sequence originates from a woman aged 25 to 39 with active or convalescent COVID-19.

CDR3 coding DNA: TGTGCCAGCAGTGAAACGGTCGCGAGGGATATATATGGCTACACCTTC. Its protein is CASSETVARDIYGYTF. The chain combines TRBV2 with TRBJ1-2, with D unresolved. The CDR3 contains 16 residues. The germline gives CDR1 SNHLY, CDR2 FYNNEI. V was shortened by 2 bases and J by 5 bases, with 18 bases between the two germline ends.